One sample yielded the 5 T cell receptor beta chains listed below, sequenced in a study of neoadjuvant nivolumab and ipilimumab in lung cancer. Assay used: immunoSEQ multiplex PCR; TCRdb lists only in-frame clones, some missing. The sample holds 10,000 to 15,000 clones; 90% to 97% are singletons and the top ten take roughly 2.6%. The specimen was peripheral blood, collected after neoadjuvant nivolumab, alone or with ipilimumab, at or shortly before surgery. The receptors here all came from an adult with non-small cell lung cancer.

This clone was seen once. The rearrangement links TRBV5-4 to TRBJ2-3; D might be TRBD2 (6 bases). Trimming removed 9 bases at V and 0 bases at J, with 17 bases between. In germline, CDR1 is SGHNT, CDR2 YYREEE (reference sequence). This CDR3 is 15 amino acids long. The DNA of the CDR3 is TGTGCCACCGGGACCGGGGGTTCTAGCACAGATACGCAGTATTTT. It translates to CATGTGGSSTDTQYF.

The chain employs TRBV7-9 and TRBJ2-1; 7 nucleotides agree with TRBD1. The CDR3 loop spans 15 amino acids. V dropped 3 bases and J dropped 3; count of bases not matched to a gene: 5. CDR1 is SEHNR, CDR2 FQNEAQ, per germline (reference sequence). The CDR3 protein is CASSFWQGDYNEQFF. CDR3 bases: TGTGCCAGCAGCTTTTGGCAGGGGGACTACAATGAGCAGTTCTTC.

The V call is TRBV28, the J call TRBJ1-4, with no clear D. Per germline, CDR1 MDHEN and CDR2 SYDVKM. The V end was cut by 4 bases, the J end by 14 bases, with 11 bases between. The CDR3 is 11 residues long. CDR3 coding DNA: TGTGCCAGCAGTTCCCCCCAGGATCTGTTTTTT. This sequence encodes CASSSPQDLFF.

This clone was observed a single time. This chain connects TRBV14 to TRBJ2-5, with D unresolved. Germline CDR1 and CDR2: SGHDN and FVKESK. This CDR3 comprises 12 residues. The ends were cut back, 1 base at V and 4 bases at J, with 4 bases in the middle. For the CDR3, the DNA is TGTGCCAGCAGCCAAGTTTCAGAGACCCAGTACTTC. It yields the protein CASSQVSETQYF.

The gene calls are TRBV7-3 and TRBJ2-3, with a tentative D call TRBD2 (6 bases). CDR3 length equals 14 residues. Trimming cost V 0 bases and J 4 bases, with 8 bases left between them. Per the germline V gene, CDR1 is SGHTA and CDR2 is FQGTGA. Here the CDR3 DNA reads TGTGCCAGCAGCTTAACGGAGGGCCCAGATACGCAGTATTTT. Translating gives CASSLTEGPDTQYF.